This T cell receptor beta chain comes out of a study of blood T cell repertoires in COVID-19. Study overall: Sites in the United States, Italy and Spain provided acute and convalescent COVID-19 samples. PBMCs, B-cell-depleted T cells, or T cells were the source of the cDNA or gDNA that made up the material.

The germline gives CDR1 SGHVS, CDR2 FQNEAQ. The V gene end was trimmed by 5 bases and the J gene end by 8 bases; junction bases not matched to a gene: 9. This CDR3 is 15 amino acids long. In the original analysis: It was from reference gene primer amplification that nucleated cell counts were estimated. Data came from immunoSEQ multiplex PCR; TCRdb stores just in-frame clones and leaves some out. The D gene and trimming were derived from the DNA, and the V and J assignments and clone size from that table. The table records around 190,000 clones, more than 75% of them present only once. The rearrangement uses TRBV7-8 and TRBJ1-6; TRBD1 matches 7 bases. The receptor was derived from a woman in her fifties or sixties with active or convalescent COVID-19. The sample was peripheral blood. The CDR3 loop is CASSIRDSLDSPLHF. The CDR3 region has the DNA TGTGCCAGCAGCATACGGGACAGCTTGGATTCACCCCTCCACTTT.